This T cell receptor beta chain emerged from a study of T-cell memory formation after mild COVID-19. The CDR3 contains 17 residues. The table lists this clonotype with a few counts. Antigen specificity is unknown. Study-wide points: Among CD4+ contracting clones, most were CM and EM, and CD8+ ones EMRA.

In TCRdb, the 5' RACE reads were re-called with MiXCR into one record per CDR3 protein. The sample has about 470,000 distinct CDR3 sequences; approximately 18% are singletons. The clonotype comes from an adult woman who had mild COVID-19 (a few samples of this study predate the infection). Cell type and time point are not known. The sequenced sample was PBMCs or a T cell subset sorted from them (not recorded which). This rearrangement joins TRBV21-1 to TRBJ2-1; the table calls TRBD1, which could not be checked here. TRBV21-1 constitutes a pseudogene. The CDR3 nucleotides are TGTGCCAGCAGCAAAGAGGTGTCCCCTCACCTAGAGGATGAGCAGTTCTTC. This translates into CASSKEVSPHLEDEQFF.